This TCR beta chain emerged from a study of Graves' ophthalmopathy and Graves' hyperthyroidism. The table lists this clonotype with many counts. Its antigen is undetermined. General observations from the study: Clonotypes were expanded in thyroid at above 0.001 frequency, and most also appeared in blood.

Ophthalmopathy not arising within 18 months of follow-up defined hyperthyroidism as stable. Patients were excluded if they had other autoimmune diseases or uncontrolled infections, and likewise if pregnancy or lactation applied. TCR beta CDR3 regions were amplified from RNA transcripts. Second-round multiplex PCR came after first-round RT-PCR with HTBI primers. MiXCR was run by TCRdb on the multiplex PCR reads, yielding one entry per CDR3 protein. The top ten clones hold approximately 6.9% of a sample with hundreds of thousands of distinct CDR3 sequences, 22% of them seen once. The CDR3 is made up of 15 amino acids. The germline V gene encodes CDR1 MNHEY and CDR2 SVGAGI. Trimming removed 8 bases from V and 0 bases from J, with 14 bases in between.

This chain links TRBV6-5 with TRBJ1-3; D is undetermined. The source material was peripheral blood. This TCR was sampled from a woman aged 18-30 years with stable Graves' hyperthyroidism. Some clones in this sample may be carry-over from other donors' samples. The CDR3 spells CASWTRRNSGNTIYF. CDR3 DNA: TGTGCCAGCTGGACCCGACGGAACTCTGGAAACACCATATATTTT.